The rows below give T cell receptor beta chains drawn from one sample of a study of T cell responses to AZD1222 COVID-19 vaccine. Some clones are missing from TCRdb's copy, which holds only in-frame ones; the method was immunoSEQ multiplex PCR. The top ten clones hold about 1.5% of a sample with around 140,000 clones, roughly nine tenths of them seen once. This specimen consisted of peripheral blood, obtained on day 0 of AZD1222 vaccination. These receptors were obtained from an adult in good health. Both conserved end residues are part of each CDR3. Fields, in order: J gene, V gene, CDR3 protein.

J: TRBJ1-2
V: TRBV27
CDR3: CASRPSGGIYGYTF

J: TRBJ1-1
V: TRBV5-6
CDR3: CASSLATGQNTEAFF

J: TRBJ2-6
V: TRBV5-1
CDR3: CASSSTGSGANVLTF

J: TRBJ1-5
V: TRBV12-3/TRBV12-4
CDR3: CASSPPGDQPQHF

J: TRBJ1-1
V: TRBV19
CDR3: CASRSGPALNTEAFF

J: TRBJ2-3
V: TRBV19
CDR3: CASSPWGQSTDTQYF

J: TRBJ2-7
V: TRBV5-1
CDR3: CASSTGQTYEQYF

J: TRBJ1-1
V: TRBV5-6
CDR3: CASSSLGRNLNTEAFF

J: TRBJ2-5
V: TRBV7-3
CDR3: CASSLGRGRGETQYF

J: TRBJ2-1
V: TRBV27
CDR3: CASSFQGQRNEQFF

J: TRBJ2-1
V: TRBV7-9
CDR3: CASSFLAGEHNEQFF

J: TRBJ2-3
V: TRBV10-2
CDR3: CASSESKGTATTDTQYF

J: TRBJ2-7
V: TRBV4-3
CDR3: CASSQWGFSYEQYF

J: TRBJ2-7
V: TRBV6-5
CDR3: CASSYSGSYEQYF

J: TRBJ2-6
V: TRBV19
CDR3: CASSIGSGNSGANVLTF

J: TRBJ2-4
V: TRBV7-9
CDR3: CASSSKTSGGIKNIQYF

J: TRBJ2-1
V: TRBV27
CDR3: CASSRGLDYNEQFF

J: TRBJ1-5
V: TRBV2
CDR3: CASSAGGLQPQHF

J: TRBJ1-2
V: TRBV6-5
CDR3: CASSLRQGGSGYTF

J: TRBJ1-6
V: TRBV30
CDR3: CAWRGRSNNSPLHF

J: TRBJ1-2
V: TRBV11-1
CDR3: CASSPRDGVGYGYTF

J: TRBJ1-2
V: TRBV28
CDR3: CASREDTAYDYGYTF

J: TRBJ2-7
V: TRBV5-1
CDR3: CASRGREGSGEQYF